The sequence of this T cell receptor beta chain was determined in a study of T cells expressing NK-cell markers. Reanalyzing the 5' RACE reads, TCRdb keeps one entry per CDR3 protein, without DNA. The sample has a few hundred thousand distinct CDR3 sequences. Germline CDR1 is DFQATT and CDR2 is SNEGSKA (reference sequence). This CDR3 region has 14 residues. The chain carries TRBV20-1 and TRBJ2-5. This TCR came from a man aged 18 to 30 in good health. The sequencing input was blood T cells: a sorted CD56 or NKG2C T cell subset, CD4+ or CD8+ T cells, or bulk PBMC T cells (not recorded which). The CDR3 is CSARDQSEWETQYF.